These 21 T cell receptor beta chains share one sample of origin, sequenced in a study of blood T cell repertoires in COVID-19 (dated by TCRdb to the early 2020s). Library construction relied on the immunoSEQ multiplex PCR assay. The immuneACCESS repertoire file appears here via TCRdb, limited to in-frame rearrangements. These files lack a portion of the clones; in checked studies, under half of the deficit traces to unresolved V genes, and the cause of the others is not known. For this sample there are more than 200,000 clones; around 84% appear just once. The ten largest clones represent about 11% of the sample. Sequences were obtained from peripheral blood. The receptor set was obtained from a woman of 80 years or more with COVID-19, enrolled during active disease.

The CDR3 DNA follows: TGTGCCAGCAGCTCACAGGGGCCAAATGAAGCTTTCTTT. Translated: CASSSQGPNEAFF. The chain couples TRBV11-1 to TRBJ1-1; 7 nucleotides agree with TRBD1. This CDR3 is 13 amino acids long. Germline V gene lookup returns CDR1 SGHAT and CDR2 FQDESV (reference sequence). J lost 7 bases, V lost 4 bases, and 6 bases had no gene match.

CDR3 sequence reads: CATSSLVGLPPPREQFF. CDR3 sequence (DNA): TGTGCCACCAGCAGCCTCGTCGGACTCCCTCCTCCCCGGGAGCAGTTCTTC. V and J are TRBV15 and TRBJ2-1; TRBD2 might be the D (5 bases). The V end was cut by 3 bases, the J end by 10 bases, with 25 bases between. Germline CDR1 is LNHNV and CDR2 is YYDKDF (reference sequence). The CDR3 loop spans 17 amino acids.

This chain links TRBV5-4 with TRBJ1-6, with D perhaps matching TRBD1 (6 bases). Germline assignment: CDR1 SGHNT and CDR2 YYREEE (reference sequence). The V end was cut by 4 bases, the J end by 7 bases, with 12 bases between. This CDR3 has 14 amino acids. In DNA, the CDR3 is TGTGCCAGCAGCGAAGGGGGGGCCAATTCACCCCTCCACTTT. Translating it yields CASSEGGANSPLHF.

This clone has a handful of counts. The genes are TRBV2 and TRBJ1-2, with D hard to call. Per germline, CDR1 SNHLY and CDR2 FYNNEI. V was cut by 3 bases and J by 4 bases, with 12 bases left in between. This CDR3 spans 14 amino acids. CDR3 loop: CASSDTGSRYGYTF. The CDR3 DNA follows: TGTGCCAGCAGTGATACGGGGTCCCGCTATGGCTACACCTTC.

The chain joins TRBV19 to TRBJ1-2; D is perhaps TRBD1 (6 bases). The germline V and J ends were trimmed by 5 bases and 8 bases, with 15 bases remaining between them. CDR1 is LNHDA and CDR2 is SQIVND in the germline V gene (reference sequence). The CDR3 spans 13 residues. The CDR3 loop is CASSVQGIEGYTF. CDR3 in DNA: TGTGCCAGTAGTGTTCAGGGGATTGAGGGCTACACCTTC.

The chain recombines TRBV7-2 with TRBJ1-2, with 7 bases identical to TRBD1. V gave up 5 bases and J gave up 5 bases; unmatched junction bases: 5. CDR3 length: 13 amino acids. From germline, CDR1 is SGHTA and CDR2 FQGNSA. The CDR3 is CASSRGTDYGYTF. The CDR3 DNA reads as TGTGCCAGCAGCCGAGGGACAGATTATGGCTACACCTTC. The full variable domain, its missing parts supplied by reference TRBV7-2 and TRBJ1-2, is GAGVSQSPSNKVTEKGKDVELRCDPISGHTALYWYRQSLGQGLEFLIYFQGNSAPDKSGLPSDRFSAERTGGSVSTLTIQRTQQEDSAVYLCASSRGTDYGYTFGSGTRLTVV.

Only a few counts were recorded for this clone. This sequence joins TRBV5-1 and TRBJ1-5, with TRBD1 identical over 7 bases. Germline CDR1 is SGHRS and CDR2 is YFSETQ. This CDR3 region has 14 residues. Trimming cost V 4 bases and J 9 bases; bases outside gene matches: 10. The CDR3 coding sequence is TGCGCCAGCAGCCCCGGACAGGACGAGGGGCCCCAGCATTTT. It yields the protein CASSPGQDEGPQHF.

The chain joins TRBV7-6 to TRBJ2-3; a weak D match, TRBD2 (7 bases). This CDR3 has 16 residues. Between the trimmed V and J ends, which lost 5 bases and 4 bases, there was a span of 19 bases. Germline CDR1 reads SGHVS; CDR2 reads FNYEAQ. CDR3 nucleotides: TGTGCCAGCAGCCCCCGGGGGAGGGGGGCCTCAGATACGCAGTATTTT. Translating it yields CASSPRGRGASDTQYF.

This chain uses TRBV9 with TRBJ2-7, with TRBD1 matching 8 bases. Germline CDR1 and CDR2: SGDLS and YYNGEE. This CDR3 region has 14 residues. V gave up 2 bases and J gave up 5 bases; unmatched junction bases: 6. The CDR3 protein is CASSVRDRSDEQYF. CDR3 DNA: TGTGCCAGCAGCGTCCGGGACAGGTCGGACGAGCAGTACTTC.

The rearrangement uses TRBV15 and TRBJ1-2; D may be TRBD1 (5 bases). The CDR3 totals 13 residues. Germline lookup yields CDR1 LNHNV and CDR2 YYDKDF (reference sequence). Between the trimmed V and J ends, which lost 4 bases and 4 bases, there was a span of 10 bases. The CDR3 region is CATSITGLYGYTF. CDR3 nucleotides: TGTGCCACCAGCATTACAGGCCTCTATGGCTACACCTTC.

The V gene is TRBV19, the J gene TRBJ1-1; TRBD1 is a possible D gene (5 bases). The CDR3 is 15 residues long. Trimming cost V 1 base and J 5 bases, with 14 bases left between them. Germline V lookup: CDR1 LNHDA, CDR2 SQIVND (reference sequence). CDR3 coding DNA: TGTGCCAGTAGTATAGTAGGGCAGGGAAGGACTGAAGCTTTCTTT. Amino acid sequence: CASSIVGQGRTEAFF.

The J gene is TRBJ2-3, the V gene TRBV5-1; a weak D match, TRBD1 (5 bases). This CDR3 is 16 amino acids long. Germline V gene sequence: CDR1 SGHRS, CDR2 YFSETQ. The V end lost 0 bases, the J end lost 7 bases, and 18 bases lay between the germline ends. CDR3 sequence reads: CASSLGLAQVKNTQYF. As DNA, the CDR3 is TGCGCCAGCAGCTTGGGCCTTGCACAGGTCAAGAATACGCAGTATTTT.

This sequence joins TRBV7-2 and TRBJ2-5; the D gene is possibly TRBD2 (6 bases). The germline V and J ends were trimmed by 5 bases and 2 bases, with 9 bases remaining between them. This CDR3 spans 13 amino acids. Germline V gene sequence: CDR1 SGHTA, CDR2 FQGNSA. The CDR3 DNA follows: TGTGCCAGCAGCCGGGACTTGCAAGAGACCCAGTACTTC. This gives the protein CASSRDLQETQYF. Full variable domain (outside the CDR3, taken from reference TRBV7-2 and TRBJ2-5): GAGVSQSPSNKVTEKGKDVELRCDPISGHTALYWYRQSLGQGLEFLIYFQGNSAPDKSGLPSDRFSAERTGGSVSTLTIQRTQQEDSAVYLCASSRDLQETQYFGPGTRLLVL.

This sequence joins TRBV15 and TRBJ1-5, with D possibly matching TRBD1 (5 bases). V lost 0 bases, J lost 4 bases, and 10 bases lay in between. Germline V gene sequence: CDR1 LNHNV, CDR2 YYDKDF (reference sequence). The CDR3 has 15 residues. CDR3 DNA sequence: TGTGCCACCAGCAGAGACAGGGTTGGGAATCAGCCCCAGCATTTT. Amino acids: CATSRDRVGNQPQHF.

The chain has TRBV6-5 and TRBJ1-2, with a tentative D call TRBD1 (5 bases). The CDR3 consists of 11 residues. V was trimmed by 6 bases and J by 7 bases, leaving 9 bases between them. Looked up from germline, CDR1 is MNHEY and CDR2 is SVGAGI. CDR3 nucleotides: TGTGCCAGCAGAGCACAGGTTGGCTACACCTTC. Its protein is CASRAQVGYTF.

The J gene is TRBJ2-6, the V gene TRBV10-3, with a tentative D call TRBD2 (5 bases). The CDR3 totals 15 residues. V dropped 11 bases and J dropped 0 bases, with 14 bases sitting between them. CDR1 is ENHRY, CDR2 SYGVKD, per germline. The DNA for the CDR3 is TGTGCCGTTTCTCGGGATATCTCTGGGGCCAACGTCCTGACTTTC. This codes for CAVSRDISGANVLTF.

The chain joins TRBV6-1 to TRBJ1-1; TRBD1 matches at 9 bases. This CDR3 contains 16 residues. Germline values: CDR1 MNHNS, CDR2 SASEGT. J lost 2 bases, V lost 3 bases, and 7 bases had no gene match. CDR3 bases: TGTGCCAGCAGTGATTGGAGACAGGGGGTTAACACTGAAGCTTTCTTT. Its translation is CASSDWRQGVNTEAFF.

The gene calls are TRBV9 and TRBJ2-3; 9 bases line up with TRBD1. Germline CDR1 SGDLS, CDR2 YYNGEE. V lost 6 bases and J lost 4; bases outside the gene matches: 9. There are 15 residues in the CDR3. This CDR3 reads CASNNRGQGADTQYF. As DNA, the CDR3 is TGTGCCAGCAATAATAGGGGACAGGGAGCAGATACGCAGTATTTT.

CDR3: CATLGGATNEKLFF. The CDR3, as DNA: TGCGCCACCCTAGGGGGGGCAACTAATGAAAAACTGTTTTTT. V gene TRBV10-2 combines with J gene TRBJ1-4, with D possibly being TRBD1 (6 bases). CDR1 is WSHSY, CDR2 SAAADI, per germline. The CDR3 sequence is 14 residues long. V was clipped by 10 bases and J by 0 bases, with 12 bases between them.

This rearrangement joins TRBV7-2 to TRBJ1-6, with D maybe TRBD1 (5 bases). The CDR3 extends over 17 amino acids. Germline values: CDR1 SGHTA, CDR2 FQGNSA. V was shortened by 5 bases and J by 10 bases, with 24 bases between the two germline ends. Here the CDR3 DNA reads TGTGCCAGCAGCCCCCCTGGGTTCACAGGTCGGGCGTCACCCCTCCACTTT. Encoded protein: CASSPPGFTGRASPLHF.

The CDR3: CASSLRGTKANYGYTF. DNA of the CDR3: TGTGCCAGCAGCTTAAGGGGGACAAAAGCTAACTATGGCTACACCTTC. The chain employs TRBV7-8 and TRBJ1-2; possible D gene TRBD1, 6 bases. There are 16 residues in the CDR3. Trimming removed 2 bases from V and 0 bases from J, with 13 bases in between. Germline CDR1 is SGHVS and CDR2 is FQNEAQ. Drawing the rest from reference TRBV7-8 and TRBJ1-2, the complete variable domain is GAGVSQSPRYKVAKRGQDVALRCDPISGHVSLFWYQQALGQGPEFLTYFQNEAQLDKSGLPSDRFFAERPEGSVSTLKIQRTQQEDSAVYLCASSLRGTKANYGYTFGSGTRLTVV.